Below are 14 T cell receptor beta chains sequenced from a single sample in a study of T-cell reconstitution after alpha-beta-depleted transplantation in children. A library of TCRbeta sequences, prepared with unique molecular identifiers, was generated. One entry per CDR3 protein, called by TCRdb with MiXCR from the PCR reads. The table has approximately 510,000 distinct CDR3 sequences, 15% to 20% seen once. This material consisted of PBMCs from the stem cell graft donor, taken from the stem cell graft. The origin of the receptors is a human donor who donated a stem cell graft to a child with acute lymphoblastic leukemia.

The chain is built from TRBV15 and TRBJ1-4; D is perhaps TRBD1 (5 bases). This CDR3 has 15 amino acids. The germline V and J ends were trimmed by 3 bases and 8 bases, with 16 bases remaining between them. Germline V gene data show CDR1 as LNHNV and CDR2 as YYDKDF (reference sequence). CDR3 sequence: CATSRERGAQEKLFF. For the CDR3, the DNA is TGTGCCACCAGCAGGGAGCGAGGGGCCCAGGAAAAACTGTTTTTT.

The chain combines TRBV7-6 with TRBJ1-6; D unresolved. The ends were cut back, 5 bases at V and 6 bases at J, with 11 bases in the middle. This CDR3 region has 14 residues. The germline V gene has CDR1 SGHVS and CDR2 FNYEAQ. The CDR3 is CASSPEGVNSPLHF. The CDR3 DNA follows: TGTGCCAGCAGCCCTGAGGGTGTTAATTCACCCCTCCACTTT.

The CDR3 nucleotides read TGCAGTGCAAGATGGGGTACTACTGGCGAGCAGTACTTC. Encoded protein: CSARWGTTGEQYF. The gene calls are TRBV20-1 and TRBJ2-7; D not resolved. Germline V gene lookup returns CDR1 DFQATT and CDR2 SNEGSKA (reference sequence). CDR3 size: 13 residues. Between the trimmed V and J ends, which lost 6 bases and 6 bases, there was a span of 18 bases.

The chain recombines TRBV5-1 with TRBJ2-3; 9 positions agree with TRBD1. This CDR3 is 16 amino acids long. Germline CDR1 reads SGHRS; CDR2 reads YFSETQ. V gave up 0 bases and J gave up 2 bases; unmatched junction bases: 4. This CDR3 reads CASSLGQGVFTDTQYF. The CDR3 DNA follows: TGCGCCAGCAGCTTGGGACAGGGGGTGTTCACAGATACGCAGTATTTT.

The DNA for the CDR3 is TGCGCCAGCAGCTTGGGTCAGAAAGGGGGGGAGACCCAGTACTTC. This encodes CASSLGQKGGETQYF. The gene calls are TRBV5-1 and TRBJ2-5, with D perhaps being TRBD1 or TRBD2 (6 bases each). Germline CDR1 reads SGHRS; CDR2 reads YFSETQ. Trimming cost V 0 bases and J 5 bases, with 14 bases left between them. CDR3 size: 15 residues.

This clonotype was counted a few times. The genes are TRBV6-2 or TRBV6-3 and TRBJ2-1; 7 positions agree with TRBD2. After removal of 0 bases from V and 7 bases from J, the junction contained 9 bases not matched to a gene. This CDR3 contains 16 residues. Germline V gene lookup returns CDR1 MNHEY and CDR2 SVGEGT. The DNA of the CDR3 is TGTGCCAGCAGTTACTCGAAGACTAGCCTTTCAAATGAGCAGTTCTTC. It codes for CASSYSKTSLSNEQFF.

The chain joins TRBV9 to TRBJ2-2; 9 bases align to TRBD2. The V segment lost 0 bases and the J segment 1 base; nucleotides outside the gene matches: 4. Germline V gene sequence: CDR1 SGDLS, CDR2 YYNGEE. This CDR3 comprises 17 residues. The CDR3 loop is CASSVVPSGVNTGELFF. CDR3 sequence (DNA): TGTGCCAGCAGCGTAGTCCCTAGCGGGGTGAACACCGGGGAGCTGTTTTTT.

This clonotype was found a few times. The gene calls are TRBV5-8 and TRBJ1-5; a possible D gene is TRBD1 (6 bases). CDR1 and CDR2 from the germline V gene are SGHTS and YDEGEE. Trimming removed 0 bases at V and 5 bases at J, with 18 bases between. This CDR3 comprises 17 residues. In DNA form, the CDR3 reads TGTGCCAGCAGCTTGGACGGCAGGGGAGGTTCGCATCAGCCCCAGCATTTT. The encoded protein is CASSLDGRGGSHQPQHF.

In this sample, this clonotype turned up many times. The rearrangement links TRBV7-9 to TRBJ2-5, with D possibly TRBD1 on 6 matching bases. Per germline, CDR1 SEHNR and CDR2 FQNEAQ (reference sequence). Trimming took off 5 bases at V and 5 bases at J, with 15 bases between the two ends. This CDR3 contains 14 residues. The DNA for the CDR3 is TGTGCCAGCAGCCCGAATACTCAGGGGGAGACCCAGTACTTC. Protein product: CASSPNTQGETQYF.

This clonotype was seen a few times. This rearrangement joins TRBV12-3 or TRBV12-4 to TRBJ1-1; possibly TRBD1 for D (5 bases). Trimming pared 5 bases from V and 8 bases from J, leaving 21 bases between. There are 15 residues in the CDR3. The CDR3, as DNA: TGTGCCAGCAGTCTAGACTACTGGGGGGGGGTAGAAGCTTTCTTT. The encoded protein is CASSLDYWGGVEAFF.

There are a few counts of this clonotype. The chain couples TRBV5-4 to TRBJ2-3; no clear D. The CDR3 has 14 residues. Germline lookup yields CDR1 SGHNT and CDR2 YYREEE (reference sequence). V was cut by 4 bases and J by 4 bases, with 13 bases left in between. The DNA for the CDR3 is TGTGCCAGCAGCCCCGGACCTGACCCAGATACGCAGTATTTT. Residues: CASSPGPDPDTQYF. Full variable domain (outside the CDR3, taken from reference TRBV5-4 and TRBJ2-3): ETGVTQSPTHLIKTRGQQVTLRCSSQSGHNTVSWYQQALGQGPQFIFQYYREEENGRGNFPPRFSGLQFPNYSSELNVNALELDDSALYLCASSPGPDPDTQYFGPGTRLTVL.

This clonotype turned up a few times. The V and J genes are TRBV10-3 and TRBJ2-1; 14 nucleotides align to TRBD2. The CDR3 has 16 residues. The germline CDR1 and CDR2 sequences are ENHRY and SYGVKD. J lost 4 bases, V lost 2 bases, and 1 base had no gene match. CDR3 loop: CAISEGTSGSYNEQFF. The CDR3 DNA reads TGTGCCATCAGTGAGGGGACTAGCGGGAGTTACAATGAGCAGTTCTTC.

This clonotype occurred a few times. The chain is built from TRBV4-1 and TRBJ2-7; D is possibly TRBD1 (6 bases). CDR1 is MGHRA and CDR2 is YSYEKL in the germline V gene. The CDR3 contains 16 residues. V was cut by 4 bases and J by 5 bases, with 21 bases left in between. The CDR3 loop reads CASSPPLQQGTDEQYF. The CDR3 region has the DNA TGCGCCAGCAGCCCACCTTTGCAGCAGGGGACGGACGAGCAGTACTTC.

J is TRBJ2-3 and V is TRBV9; tentative D call: TRBD2 (6 bases). The germline V and J ends were trimmed by 4 bases and 4 bases, with 13 bases remaining between them. This CDR3 contains 14 residues. Germline loops: CDR1 SGDLS, CDR2 YYNGEE. CDR3: CASSPRGEADTQYF. CDR3 DNA: TGTGCCAGCAGCCCAAGAGGGGAGGCAGATACGCAGTATTTT.